These 16 T cell receptor beta chains originate from one sample sequenced in a study of blood T cell repertoires in COVID-19. Method: immunoSEQ multiplex PCR; TCRdb's copy keeps in-frame clones and lacks some. Found here are 330,000 or so clones, around nine tenths of them singletons; the top ten hold 5%. The sequencing sample was made of PBMCs or T cells enriched from blood (not recorded which). The receptor set was obtained from a man in his thirties or forties who had recovered from COVID-19.

J is TRBJ2-4 and V is TRBV10-1, with 7 bases lining up with TRBD2. The CDR3 is 15 residues long. Germline V lookup: CDR1 WNHNN, CDR2 SYGVQD (reference sequence). Losses at the gene ends were 9 bases for V and 3 bases for J; bases not matched to a gene: 11. CDR3 sequence reads: CARTGRRGSKNIQYF. The CDR3 region has the DNA TGCGCCAGAACGGGTAGGCGGGGGAGCAAAAACATTCAGTACTTC.

This chain connects TRBV5-1 to TRBJ2-7; a possible D gene is TRBD1 (6 bases). Trimming removed 4 bases from V and 2 bases from J, with 13 bases in between. CDR1 is SGHRS and CDR2 is YFSETQ in the germline V gene. This CDR3 is 14 amino acids long. The CDR3 is CASSTPQGTYEQYF. The DNA of the CDR3 is TGCGCCAGCAGCACGCCACAGGGTACCTACGAGCAGTACTTC.

This chain connects TRBV7-3 to TRBJ2-5; perhaps TRBD2 as D (5 bases). The V end lost 5 bases, the J end lost 1 base, and 8 bases lay between the germline ends. The CDR3 extends over 13 amino acids. CDR1 is SGHTA, CDR2 FQGTGA, per germline. The CDR3 DNA sequence: TGTGCCAGCAGCCCCGGGATCCAAGAGACCCAGTACTTC. Protein: CASSPGIQETQYF.

J is TRBJ1-6 and V is TRBV24-1, with no clear D. Germline V lookup: CDR1 KGHDR, CDR2 SFDVKD. Trimming stripped 7 bases from V and 10 bases from J, with 13 bases between. The CDR3 runs 13 residues. The CDR3 DNA follows: TGTGCCACCAGCGCGGGATTTGAATCACCCCTCCACTTT. Its translation is CATSAGFESPLHF.

This chain joins TRBV11-2 and TRBJ1-1; no reliable D call. The length of the CDR3 is 13 residues. Trimming left V 1 base short and J 0 bases short, with 3 bases between. Germline V gives CDR1 SGHAT, CDR2 FQNNGV. This chain's CDR3 is CASSLGVNTEAFF. Written as DNA, the CDR3 is TGTGCCAGCAGCTTAGGCGTGAACACTGAAGCTTTCTTT.

This sequence joins TRBV15 and TRBJ1-5; a weak D match, TRBD1 (6 bases). V lost 1 base and J lost 7, with 11 bases in between. Germline CDR1 reads LNHNV; CDR2 reads YYDKDF (reference sequence). This CDR3 is built from 14 residues. The DNA of the CDR3 is TGTGCCACCAGCAGAGCAGGGGATCCCCAGCCCCAGCATTTT. As protein: CATSRAGDPQPQHF.

The chain carries TRBV5-1 and TRBJ2-2; D perhaps matches TRBD1 (5 bases). Germline V gene sequence: CDR1 SGHRS, CDR2 YFSETQ. Deletions cut 1 base from V and 4 bases from J, with 11 bases between. The CDR3 is 15 amino acids. CDR3 in DNA: TGCGCCAGCAGCTTGCTCCAGGGTCCCACCGGGGAGCTGTTTTTT. Translation: CASSLLQGPTGELFF. The variable domain in full, with the rest retrieved from reference TRBV5-1 and TRBJ2-2, is KAGVTQTPRYLIKTRGQQVTLSCSPISGHRSVSWYQQTPGQGLQFLFEYFSETQRNKGNFPGRFSGRQFSNSRSEMNVSTLELGDSALYLCASSLLQGPTGELFFGEGSRLTVL.

The genes are TRBV5-1 and TRBJ1-6; 7 nucleotides agree with TRBD1. V was pared by 7 bases and J by 6 bases, with 10 bases of the junction left unmatched. The CDR3 loop spans 15 amino acids. Germline lookup yields CDR1 SGHRS and CDR2 YFSETQ. CDR3 loop: CASSIEGQSNSPLHF. The CDR3 nucleotides are TGCGCCAGCTCGATCGAGGGACAGAGTAATTCACCCCTCCACTTT.

This chain links TRBV27 with TRBJ2-7, with 13 positions matching TRBD2. This CDR3 has 15 residues. Germline V gene sequence: CDR1 MNHEY, CDR2 SMNVEV (reference sequence). The V and J ends lost 7 bases and 8 bases, in that order; junction bases with no gene match: 11. CDR3 DNA: TGTGCCAGCAAAGGGGCGACTAGCGGGGGGTCAAAGCAGTACTTC. Translation gives CASKGATSGGSKQYF.

This chain joins TRBV19 and TRBJ2-2; 8 positions match TRBD1. The CDR3 is 13 amino acids. Germline CDR1 and CDR2: LNHDA and SQIVND (reference sequence). After removal of 5 bases from V and 7 bases from J, the junction contained 3 bases not matched to a gene. The CDR3 DNA sequence: TGTGCCAGTAGTGGACAGGGTGGCGGGGAGCTGTTTTTT. This sequence encodes CASSGQGGGELFF.

This chain uses TRBV20-1 with TRBJ2-1; a possible D gene is TRBD2 (5 bases). This CDR3 comprises 11 residues. With 2 bases removed from V and 11 bases from J, the gap between germline ends came to 10 bases. Germline V gene lookup returns CDR1 DFQATT and CDR2 SNEGSKA (reference sequence). The CDR3 coding sequence is TGCAGTGCTAGAAGCGGTGAGAAGCAGTTCTTC. Translated: CSARSGEKQFF.

The chain recombines TRBV28 with TRBJ2-7; TRBD2 aligns across 8 bases. The V gene's germline CDR1 is MDHEN and CDR2 SYDVKM. The J segment lost 0 bases and the V segment lost 6 bases, leaving 4 bases of the junction unmatched. The CDR3 runs to 14 residues. The CDR3, as DNA: TGTGCCAGCAGGGAGCGGGGGACCTCCTACGAGCAGTACTTC. This codes for CASRERGTSYEQYF.

The chain links TRBV7-9 to TRBJ1-5; no firm D call. This CDR3 is built from 12 residues. V lost 11 bases, J lost 2 bases, and 10 bases lay in between. Germline assignment: CDR1 SEHNR and CDR2 FQNEAQ (reference sequence). CDR3 residues: CAGRRGNQPQHF. CDR3 bases: TGTGCCGGCCGCCGGGGCAATCAGCCCCAGCATTTT. The complete variable domain, with remaining parts taken from reference TRBV7-9 and TRBJ1-5, reads DTGVSQNPRHKITKRGQNVTFRCDPISEHNRLYWYRQTLGQGPEFLTYFQNEAQLEKSRLLSDRFSAERPKGSFSTLEIQRTEQGDSAMYLCAGRRGNQPQHFGDGTRLSIL.

V is TRBV27 and J is TRBJ2-5; 7 positions agree with TRBD2. Germline CDR1 reads MNHEY; CDR2 reads SMNVEV (reference sequence). With 3 bases clipped from V and 1 base from J, the junction kept 2 bases outside the gene matches. The CDR3 is 14 residues long. CDR3 sequence reads: CASSFWGGQETQYF. DNA of the CDR3: TGTGCCAGCAGTTTTTGGGGGGGCCAAGAGACCCAGTACTTC.

The chain joins TRBV6-1 to TRBJ2-5, with D possibly TRBD1 on 5 matching bases. With 3 bases removed from V and 1 base from J, the gap between germline ends came to 15 bases. CDR1 and CDR2 from the germline V gene are MNHNS and SASEGT. CDR3 length equals 16 residues. The CDR3 DNA sequence: TGTGCCAGCAGTGATATTCTGCGACAGACCCAAGAGACCCAGTACTTC. Translated: CASSDILRQTQETQYF.

The rearrangement links TRBV30 to TRBJ1-5; D unresolved. Germline V lookup: CDR1 GTSNPN, CDR2 SVGIG (reference sequence). The CDR3 runs to 13 residues. The V end was cut by 0 bases, the J end by 4 bases, with 7 bases between. Written as DNA, the CDR3 is TGTGCCTGGAGTGTAAAAGCAAATCAGCCCCAGCATTTT. Amino acid sequence: CAWSVKANQPQHF. The full variable domain, rest sourced from reference TRBV30 and TRBJ1-5, is SQTIHQWPATLVQPVGSPLSLECTVEGTSNPNLYWYRQAAGRGLQLLFYSVGIGQISSEVPQNLSASRPQDRQFILSSKKLLLSDSGFYLCAWSVKANQPQHFGDGTRLSIL.